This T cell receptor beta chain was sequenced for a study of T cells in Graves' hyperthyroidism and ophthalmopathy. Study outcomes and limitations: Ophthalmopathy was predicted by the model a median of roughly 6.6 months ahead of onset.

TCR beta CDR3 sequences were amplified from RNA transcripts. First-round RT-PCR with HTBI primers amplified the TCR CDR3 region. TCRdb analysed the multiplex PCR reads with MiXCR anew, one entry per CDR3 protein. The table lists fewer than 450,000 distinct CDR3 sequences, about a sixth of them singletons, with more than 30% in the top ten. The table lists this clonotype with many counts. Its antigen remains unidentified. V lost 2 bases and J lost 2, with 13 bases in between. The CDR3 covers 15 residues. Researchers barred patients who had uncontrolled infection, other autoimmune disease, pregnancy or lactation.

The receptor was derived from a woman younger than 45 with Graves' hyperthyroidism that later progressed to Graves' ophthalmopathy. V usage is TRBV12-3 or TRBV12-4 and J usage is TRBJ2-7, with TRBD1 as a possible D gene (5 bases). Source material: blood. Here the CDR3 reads CASSLYQGSTYEQYF. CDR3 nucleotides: TGTGCCAGCAGTTTATACCAGGGAAGCACCTACGAGCAGTACTTC.